This paragraph reports one T cell receptor beta chain. Other DNA sequences in this sample translate to the same CDR3. The CDR3 is made up of 14 amino acids. V dropped 3 bases and J dropped 7; count of bases not matched to a gene: 7. The germline V gene encodes CDR1 SGDLS and CDR2 YYNGEE. Expressed TCRB transcripts were sequenced because the isolated RNA had all been reverse transcribed beforehand. The table came from immunoSEQ multiplex PCR; TCRdb's copy has only in-frame clones and leaves some out. The table has 35,000 to 45,000 clones, around 60% seen once. This entry comes from a study of beta chain features in type 1 diabetes.

The chain carries TRBV9 and TRBJ2-7, with 10 bases identical to TRBD1. The sequenced material came from Tregs from blood. This clonotype originated in a woman between 25 and 40 years old in good health. CDR3: CASSGDRGRREQYF. CDR3 nucleotide sequence: TGTGCCAGCAGCGGCGACAGGGGGCGACGGGAGCAGTACTTC.